What follows is one T cell receptor (beta chain) and its context. Its antigen is unidentified. This record comes from a study of blood T cells in healthy people across ages. This CDR3 spans 16 amino acids. General study results and limits: Age advanced and TCR beta diversity per million T cells fell, roughly linearly. The long-lived group displayed more naive CD4+ cells, plus higher diversity, than the aged donors did.

Primers used in a second PCR of roughly 6 to 11 cycles were a sample-barcoded 5' primer and a J-beta primer mix. TCRdb processed the 5' RACE reads anew with MiXCR; each CDR3 protein has one entry. The repertoire consists of around 710,000 distinct CDR3 sequences, with roughly 41% occurring once and the leading ten covering less than 25%. The clonotype comes from an older woman in good health. Input material: blood. The J gene is TRBJ2-2, the V gene TRBV21-1. TRBV21-1 is flagged as a pseudogene. The CDR3 DNA sequence: TGTGCCAGCAACCCACCTACGGAGCCGAACACCGGGGAGCTGTTTTTT. The encoded protein is CASNPPTEPNTGELFF.